This T cell receptor (beta chain) was observed in a study of OX40 agonist ivuxolimab in advanced cancers. Study context: Patients got intravenous ivuxolimab at 0.01 to 10 mg/kg every 2 weeks. The study reported partial responses in three patients: one hepatocellular carcinoma, two cutaneous melanoma. Study-wide points: In CD8+ T cells, expanded clones were on average more numerous than in CD4+.

TCRdb's copy holds only in-frame clones and misses some; the assay was immunoSEQ multiplex PCR. The sample yields 70,000 to 90,000 clones, roughly 86% seen once. Notes on this clone: Its specificity is unknown.

There are 14 residues in the CDR3. Trimming took off 1 base at V and 6 bases at J, with 13 bases between the two ends. Germline CDR1 and CDR2: SGHVS and FQNEAQ. The sequence came from an adult with an advanced solid tumor such as melanoma, head and neck, liver or kidney cancer. The sequences come from CD4+ or CD8+ T cells sorted from blood, collected in a trial of the OX40 agonist ivuxolimab. The chain has TRBV7-8 and TRBJ2-7, with D maybe TRBD2 (6 bases). The CDR3 DNA follows: TGTGCCAGCAGCTTAGGCGGGACCTACTCCGAGCAGTACTTC. Translation gives CASSLGGTYSEQYF.